The 19 T cell receptor beta chains below all came from one sample that was sequenced in a study of Ad26.COV2.S vaccination and SARS-CoV-2 variants. This table comes from immunoSEQ multiplex PCR, and its TCRdb copy is limited to in-frame clones, with some not included. The sample records more than 150,000 clones, around nine tenths being singletons. Material: peripheral blood, obtained after recovery from COVID-19. These TCRs come from a human donor who had recovered from COVID-19.

This chain joins TRBV9 and TRBJ1-2; unclear D gene. The germline V and J ends were trimmed by 2 bases and 8 bases, with 10 bases remaining between them. The germline gives CDR1 SGDLS, CDR2 YYNGEE. This CDR3 has 12 residues. The CDR3 coding sequence is TGTGCCAGCAGCGTCTACAGAGGGGGCTACACCTTC. It is translated as CASSVYRGGYTF.

V usage is TRBV7-2 and J usage is TRBJ1-5, with D perhaps matching TRBD1 (5 bases). The CDR3 contains 16 residues. Germline V gives CDR1 SGHTA, CDR2 FQGNSA. Trimming left V 5 bases short and J 4 bases short, with 18 bases between. The CDR3 DNA reads TGTGCCAGCAGCCCAGGGTTGGGCGGGGGAAATCAGCCCCAGCATTTT. Encoded protein: CASSPGLGGGNQPQHF.

DNA of the CDR3: TGTGCCAGCAGTTACCCCGAAGGGTATTCACCCCTCCACTTT. Translating gives CASSYPEGYSPLHF. The genes are TRBV6-6 and TRBJ1-6; D is uncertain. The V end lost 2 bases, the J end lost 8 bases, and 10 bases lay between the germline ends. Per the germline V gene, CDR1 is MNHNY and CDR2 is SVGAGI (reference sequence). The CDR3 sequence is 14 residues long.

The rearrangement links TRBV7-7 to TRBJ2-5, with TRBD2 matching over 8 bases. The CDR3 loop spans 16 amino acids. Looked up from germline, CDR1 is SSHAT and CDR2 is FNYEAQ (reference sequence). The V and J ends lost 5 bases and 1 base, in that order; junction bases with no gene match: 9. The CDR3 sequence: CASSPGGSGAQETQYF. CDR3 DNA sequence: TGTGCCAGCAGCCCGGGCGGTAGCGGGGCCCAAGAGACCCAGTACTTC.

The V gene is TRBV5-1, the J gene TRBJ1-1; D may be TRBD1 (5 bases). Germline-derived CDR1 and CDR2 are SGHRS and YFSETQ. CDR3 length equals 15 residues. With 5 bases removed from V and 5 bases from J, the gap between germline ends came to 19 bases. This chain's CDR3 is CASRQVTSGMTEAFF. The CDR3 nucleotides read TGCGCCAGCAGACAGGTCACGAGTGGAATGACTGAAGCTTTCTTT.

The chain's CDR3 is CASRAGFGGYTF. In nucleotides, the CDR3 is TGTGCCAGCAGGGCAGGGTTCGGTGGCTACACCTTC. V and J are TRBV28 and TRBJ1-2; D might be TRBD1 (5 bases). Germline V CDR1 and CDR2: MDHEN, SYDVKM. The CDR3 is 12 residues long. Trimming left V 6 bases short and J 7 bases short, with 12 bases between.

V is TRBV7-8 and J is TRBJ2-2; 8 bases align to TRBD1. The CDR3 is 16 residues long. Unmatched junction bases numbered 9, after V lost 4 bases and J lost 5 bases. The germline V gene encodes CDR1 SGHVS and CDR2 FQNEAQ. For the CDR3, the DNA is TGTGCCAGCAGCTCTCAGGGGGCGCGTGTGACCGGGGAGCTGTTTTTT. Protein sequence: CASSSQGARVTGELFF.

This sequence joins TRBV5-1 and TRBJ2-3; TRBD2 agrees at 8 bases. The V segment lost 0 bases and the J segment 3 bases; nucleotides outside the gene matches: 12. The germline V gene has CDR1 SGHRS and CDR2 YFSETQ. CDR3 length: 18 residues. The CDR3 spells CASSLAPPLAGYTDTQYF. CDR3 in DNA: TGCGCCAGCAGCTTGGCCCCTCCCTTAGCGGGGTATACAGATACGCAGTATTTT.

The chain recombines TRBV3-1 (or the pseudogene TRBV3-2) with TRBJ2-1; D possibly corresponds to TRBD1 (6 bases). V gave up 1 base and J gave up 3 bases, with 10 bases separating them. CDR3 size: 15 residues. Germline V lookup: CDR1 LGHDT, CDR2 YNNKEL (reference sequence). The CDR3 reads CASSQGGTYYNEQFF. DNA for the CDR3: TGTGCCAGCAGCCAAGGAGGGACATACTACAATGAGCAGTTCTTC.

This rearrangement joins TRBV19 to TRBJ2-1; a weak D match, TRBD1 (6 bases). V was shortened by 4 bases and J by 7 bases, with 8 bases between the two germline ends. The CDR3 has 12 residues. The germline gives CDR1 LNHDA, CDR2 SQIVND (reference sequence). The CDR3 here is CASSSQGNEQFF. CDR3 sequence (DNA): TGTGCCAGTAGTAGCCAGGGGAATGAGCAGTTCTTC.

The chain has TRBV6-5 and TRBJ1-2, with D unresolved. Trimming shortened V by 7 bases and J by 8 bases, and 14 bases separated the two germline ends. CDR1 is MNHEY, CDR2 SVGAGI, per germline. The CDR3 sequence is 12 residues long. The CDR3 reads CASTRASNGYTF. CDR3 coding DNA: TGTGCCAGCACTCGGGCATCCAACGGCTACACCTTC.

The rearrangement links TRBV7-2 to TRBJ1-1; possibly TRBD1 for D (5 bases). Trimming pared 1 base from V and 4 bases from J, leaving 25 bases between. CDR1 is SGHTA and CDR2 is FQGNSA in the germline V gene. The CDR3 length is 19 residues. CDR3 in amino acids: CASSLVRVVGVVVITEAFF. DNA for the CDR3: TGTGCCAGCAGCTTAGTGAGGGTCGTGGGGGTAGTAGTGATCACTGAAGCTTTCTTT.

The J gene is TRBJ1-4, the V gene TRBV28; maybe TRBD1 (5 bases). CDR1 MDHEN and CDR2 SYDVKM come from the germline V gene. The CDR3 spans 15 residues. The V gene lost 2 bases and the J gene lost 4 bases, with 11 bases spanning the gap. CDR3: CASSLPRADNEKLFF. The CDR3 nucleotides are TGTGCCAGCAGTTTACCCAGGGCTGATAATGAAAAACTGTTTTTT.

This clone was picked up one time. The chain carries TRBV6-5 and TRBJ2-6; D is perhaps TRBD1 (6 bases). The CDR3 extends over 13 amino acids. Trimming pared 6 bases from V and 10 bases from J, leaving 13 bases between. Germline CDR1 and CDR2: MNHEY and SVGAGI. CDR3 sequence: CASRSDSRNVLTF. The CDR3 DNA reads TGTGCCAGCAGGTCGGACAGTCGAAACGTCCTGACTTTC.

The gene calls are TRBV30 and TRBJ1-2; 7 nucleotides agree with TRBD1. Trimming at V came to 2 bases and at J to 1 base, leaving 7 bases not matched to a gene. The CDR3 is 15 amino acids. Germline V gene data show CDR1 as GTSNPN and CDR2 as SVGIG (reference sequence). The CDR3, as DNA: TGTGCCTGGAGTTCCGAGACAGGGATTAACTATGGCTACACCTTC. It translates to CAWSSETGINYGYTF.

The rearrangement joins TRBV18 to TRBJ2-7; maybe TRBD2 (5 bases). The length of the CDR3 is 12 residues. Trimming removed 3 bases at V and 5 bases at J, with 8 bases between. In germline, CDR1 is KGHSH, CDR2 LQKENI. The CDR3 DNA is TGTGCCAGCTCACCCCGACTAAACGAGCAGTACTTC. This translates into CASSPRLNEQYF. Combining the CDR3 with reference TRBV18 and TRBJ2-7 gives the whole variable domain NAGVMQNPRHLVRRRGQEARLRCSPMKGHSHVYWYRQLPEEGLKFMVYLQKENIIDESGMPKERFSAEFPKEGPSILRIQQVVRGDSAAYFCASSPRLNEQYFGPGTRLTVT.

The V call is TRBV3-1 (or the pseudogene TRBV3-2), the J call TRBJ2-5; 8 positions match TRBD1. Per germline, CDR1 LGHDT and CDR2 YNNKEL (reference sequence). Losses at the gene ends were 4 bases for V and 4 bases for J; bases not matched to a gene: 5. The length of the CDR3 is 14 residues. CDR3: CASSPRTGPETQYF. In DNA, the CDR3 is TGTGCCAGCAGCCCCCGGACAGGGCCAGAGACCCAGTACTTC.

V usage is TRBV4-1 and J usage is TRBJ1-1; D unclear. Germline loops: CDR1 MGHRA, CDR2 YSYEKL. The CDR3 has 15 amino acids. The germline V and J ends were trimmed by 0 bases and 1 base, with 9 bases remaining between them. This CDR3 reads CASSQEGQPNTEAFF. Here the CDR3 DNA reads TGCGCCAGCAGCCAAGAAGGGCAGCCGAACACTGAAGCTTTCTTT.

This sequence joins TRBV4-1 and TRBJ2-7; D gene ambiguous. CDR1 and CDR2 from the germline V gene are MGHRA and YSYEKL. The CDR3 is made up of 15 amino acids. V was clipped by 5 bases and J by 0 bases, with 14 bases between them. CDR3 sequence reads: CASSKKTGSSYEQYF. The CDR3 DNA sequence: TGCGCCAGCAGCAAAAAGACGGGCAGCTCCTACGAGCAGTACTTC.